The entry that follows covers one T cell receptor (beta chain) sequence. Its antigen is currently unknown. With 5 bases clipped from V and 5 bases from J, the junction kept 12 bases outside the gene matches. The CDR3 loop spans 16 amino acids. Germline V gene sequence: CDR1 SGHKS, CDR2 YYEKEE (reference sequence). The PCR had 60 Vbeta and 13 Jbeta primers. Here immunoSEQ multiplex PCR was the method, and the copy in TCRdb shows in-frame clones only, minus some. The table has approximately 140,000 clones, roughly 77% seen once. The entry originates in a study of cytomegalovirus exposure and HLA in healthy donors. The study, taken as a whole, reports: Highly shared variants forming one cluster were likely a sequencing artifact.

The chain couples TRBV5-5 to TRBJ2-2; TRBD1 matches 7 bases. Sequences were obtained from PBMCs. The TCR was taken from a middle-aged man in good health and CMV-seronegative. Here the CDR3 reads CASRDAGTVRTGELFF. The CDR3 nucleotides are TGTGCCAGCAGGGACGCCGGGACAGTACGGACCGGGGAGCTGTTTTTT.